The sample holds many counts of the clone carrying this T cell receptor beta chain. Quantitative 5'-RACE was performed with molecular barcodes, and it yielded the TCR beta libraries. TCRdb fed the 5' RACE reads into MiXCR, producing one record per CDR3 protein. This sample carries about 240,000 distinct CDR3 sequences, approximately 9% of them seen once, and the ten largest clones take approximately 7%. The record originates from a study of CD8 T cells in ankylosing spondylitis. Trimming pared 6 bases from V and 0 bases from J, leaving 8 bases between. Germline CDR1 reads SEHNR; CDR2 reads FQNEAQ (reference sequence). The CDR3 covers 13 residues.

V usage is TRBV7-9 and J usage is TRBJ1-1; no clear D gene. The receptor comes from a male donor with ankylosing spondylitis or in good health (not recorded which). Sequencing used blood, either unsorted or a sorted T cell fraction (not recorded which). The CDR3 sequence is CASRQEMNTEAFF. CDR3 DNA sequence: TGTGCCAGCAGGCAAGAAATGAACACTGAAGCTTTCTTT.